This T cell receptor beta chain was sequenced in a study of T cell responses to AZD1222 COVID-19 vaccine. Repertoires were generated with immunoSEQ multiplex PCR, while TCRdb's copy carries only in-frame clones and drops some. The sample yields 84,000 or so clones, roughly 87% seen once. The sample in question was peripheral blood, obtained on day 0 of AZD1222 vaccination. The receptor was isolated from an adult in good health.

CDR3 nucleotides: TGTGCCAGCTCAAGTACAGGGAATCAGCCCCAGCATTTT. This sequence encodes CASSSTGNQPQHF. The chain couples TRBV18 to TRBJ1-5, with D maybe TRBD1 (6 bases). The CDR3 loop spans 13 amino acids. Germline lookup yields CDR1 KGHSH and CDR2 LQKENI. V was trimmed by 5 bases and J by 4 bases, leaving 9 bases between them. Full variable domain (rest looked up from reference TRBV18 and TRBJ1-5): NAGVMQNPRHLVRRRGQEARLRCSPMKGHSHVYWYRQLPEEGLKFMVYLQKENIIDESGMPKERFSAEFPKEGPSILRIQQVVRGDSAAYFCASSSTGNQPQHFGDGTRLSIL.